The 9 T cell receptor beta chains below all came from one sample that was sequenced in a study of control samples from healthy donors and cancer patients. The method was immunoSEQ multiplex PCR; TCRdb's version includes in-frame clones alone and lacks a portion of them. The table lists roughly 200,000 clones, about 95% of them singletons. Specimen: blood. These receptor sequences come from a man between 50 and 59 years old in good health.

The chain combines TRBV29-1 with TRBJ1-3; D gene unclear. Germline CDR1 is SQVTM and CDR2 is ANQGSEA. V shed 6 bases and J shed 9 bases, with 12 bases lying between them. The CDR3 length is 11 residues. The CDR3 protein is CSVVEAGTIYF. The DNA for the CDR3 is TGCAGCGTGGTGGAGGCGGGCACCATATATTTT. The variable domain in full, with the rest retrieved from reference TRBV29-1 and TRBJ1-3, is SAVISQKPSRDICQRGTSLTIQCQVDSQVTMMFWYRQQPGQSLTLIATANQGSEATYESGFVIDKFPISRPNLTFSTLTVSNMSPEDSSIYLCSVVEAGTIYFGEGSWLTVV.

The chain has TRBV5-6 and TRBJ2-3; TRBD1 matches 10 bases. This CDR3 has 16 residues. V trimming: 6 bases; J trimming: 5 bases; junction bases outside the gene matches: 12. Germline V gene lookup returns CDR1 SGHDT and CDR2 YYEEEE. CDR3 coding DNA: TGTGCCAGCAACTCCGACCGGGACAGGGGTAGAGATACGCAGTATTTT. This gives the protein CASNSDRDRGRDTQYF.

Here the CDR3 reads CAIRAVGGGRDTQYF. CDR3 sequence (DNA): TGTGCCATCAGGGCGGTTGGCGGGGGAAGAGATACGCAGTATTTT. The V and J genes are TRBV10-3 and TRBJ2-3; 7 bases are a match to TRBD2. The CDR3 has 15 amino acids. The V and J ends lost 6 bases and 5 bases, in that order; junction bases with no gene match: 11. Germline CDR1 and CDR2: ENHRY and SYGVKD.

CDR3 nucleotides: TGTGCCAGCAGCTTGACAGGGAGTGGAAACACCATATATTTT. Translated: CASSLTGSGNTIYF. The chain carries TRBV7-9 and TRBJ1-3, with TRBD1 matching 7 bases. V was pared by 3 bases and J by 3 bases, with 2 bases of the junction left unmatched. Germline V gene data show CDR1 as SEHNR and CDR2 as FQNEAQ (reference sequence). The CDR3 is 14 amino acids.

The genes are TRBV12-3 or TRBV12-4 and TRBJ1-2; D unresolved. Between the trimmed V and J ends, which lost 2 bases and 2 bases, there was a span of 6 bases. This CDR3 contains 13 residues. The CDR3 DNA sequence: TGTGCCAGCAGTTTAACAGCAAACTATGGCTACACCTTC. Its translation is CASSLTANYGYTF.

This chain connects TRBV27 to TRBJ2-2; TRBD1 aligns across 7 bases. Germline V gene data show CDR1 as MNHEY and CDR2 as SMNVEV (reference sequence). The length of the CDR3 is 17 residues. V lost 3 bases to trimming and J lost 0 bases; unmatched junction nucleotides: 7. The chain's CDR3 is CASSFQSTGANTGELFF. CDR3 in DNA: TGTGCCAGCAGTTTTCAATCCACAGGGGCGAACACCGGGGAGCTGTTTTTT.

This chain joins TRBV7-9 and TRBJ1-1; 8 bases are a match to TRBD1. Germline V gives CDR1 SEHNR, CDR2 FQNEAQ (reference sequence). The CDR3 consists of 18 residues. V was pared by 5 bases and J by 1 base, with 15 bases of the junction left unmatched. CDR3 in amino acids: CASSRLSRDRRENTEAFF. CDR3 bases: TGTGCCAGCAGCCGTCTTTCCCGGGACAGGCGGGAGAACACTGAAGCTTTCTTT.

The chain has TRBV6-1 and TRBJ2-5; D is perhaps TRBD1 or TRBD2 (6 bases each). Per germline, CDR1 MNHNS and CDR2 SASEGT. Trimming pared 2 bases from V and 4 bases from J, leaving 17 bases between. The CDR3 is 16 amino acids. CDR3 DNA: TGTGCCAGCAGTGAACTCCCGGGGGCGCAGGGAGAGACCCAGTACTTC. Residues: CASSELPGAQGETQYF.

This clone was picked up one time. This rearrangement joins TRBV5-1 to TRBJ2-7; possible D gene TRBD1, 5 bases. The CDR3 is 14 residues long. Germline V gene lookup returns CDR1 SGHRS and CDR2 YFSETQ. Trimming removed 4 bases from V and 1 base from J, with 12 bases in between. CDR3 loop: CASSAGHLSYEQYF. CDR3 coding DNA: TGCGCCAGCAGCGCCGGACACTTGTCCTACGAGCAGTACTTC. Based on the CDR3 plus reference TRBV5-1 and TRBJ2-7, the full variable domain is KAGVTQTPRYLIKTRGQQVTLSCSPISGHRSVSWYQQTPGQGLQFLFEYFSETQRNKGNFPGRFSGRQFSNSRSEMNVSTLELGDSALYLCASSAGHLSYEQYFGPGTRLTVT.